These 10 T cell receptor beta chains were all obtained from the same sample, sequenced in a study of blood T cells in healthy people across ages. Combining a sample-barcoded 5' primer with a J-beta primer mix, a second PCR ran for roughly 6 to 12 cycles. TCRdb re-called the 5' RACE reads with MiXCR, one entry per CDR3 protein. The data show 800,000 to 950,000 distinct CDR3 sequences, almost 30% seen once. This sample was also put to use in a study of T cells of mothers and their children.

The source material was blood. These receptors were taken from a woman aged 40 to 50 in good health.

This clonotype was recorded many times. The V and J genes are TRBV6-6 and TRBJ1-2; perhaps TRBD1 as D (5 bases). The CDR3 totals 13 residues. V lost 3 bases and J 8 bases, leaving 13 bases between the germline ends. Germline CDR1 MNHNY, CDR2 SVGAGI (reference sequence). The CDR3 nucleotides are TGTGCCAGCAGTTATGATGGGGGGTACGGCTACACCTTC. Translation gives CASSYDGGYGYTF.

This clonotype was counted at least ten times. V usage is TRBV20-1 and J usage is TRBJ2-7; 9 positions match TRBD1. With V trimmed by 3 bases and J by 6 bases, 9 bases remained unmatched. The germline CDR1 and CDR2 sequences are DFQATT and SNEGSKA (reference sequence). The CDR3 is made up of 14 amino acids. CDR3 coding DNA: TGCAGTGCTAGGGGACAGGGCGACTCTTTCGAGCAGTACTTC. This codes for CSARGQGDSFEQYF.

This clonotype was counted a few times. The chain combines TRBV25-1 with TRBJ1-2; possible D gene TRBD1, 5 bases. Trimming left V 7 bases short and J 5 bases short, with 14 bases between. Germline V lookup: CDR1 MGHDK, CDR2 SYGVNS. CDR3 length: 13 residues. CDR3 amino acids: CASTVTGAYGYTF. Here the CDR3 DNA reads TGTGCCAGCACCGTAACCGGGGCTTATGGCTACACCTTC.

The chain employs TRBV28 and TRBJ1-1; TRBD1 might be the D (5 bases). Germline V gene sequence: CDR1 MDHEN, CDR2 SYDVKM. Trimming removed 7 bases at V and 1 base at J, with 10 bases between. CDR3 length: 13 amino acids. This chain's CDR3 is CASNGGPNTEAFF. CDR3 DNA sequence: TGTGCCAGCAATGGGGGACCGAACACTGAAGCTTTCTTT.

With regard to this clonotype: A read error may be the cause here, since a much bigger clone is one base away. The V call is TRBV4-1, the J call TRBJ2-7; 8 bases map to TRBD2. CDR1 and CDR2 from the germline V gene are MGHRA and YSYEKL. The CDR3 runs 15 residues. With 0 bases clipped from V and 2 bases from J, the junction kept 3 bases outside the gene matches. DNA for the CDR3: TGCGCCAGCAGCCAAGATAGCGGGGAACCCTACGAGCAGTACTTC. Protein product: CASSQDSGEPYEQYF.

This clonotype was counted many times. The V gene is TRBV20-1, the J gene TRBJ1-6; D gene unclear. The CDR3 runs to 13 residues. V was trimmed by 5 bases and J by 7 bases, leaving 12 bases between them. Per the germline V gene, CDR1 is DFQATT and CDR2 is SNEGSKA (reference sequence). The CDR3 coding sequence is TGCAGTGCTCCGGGAGTATGGAATTCACCCCTCCACTTT. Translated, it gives CSAPGVWNSPLHF.

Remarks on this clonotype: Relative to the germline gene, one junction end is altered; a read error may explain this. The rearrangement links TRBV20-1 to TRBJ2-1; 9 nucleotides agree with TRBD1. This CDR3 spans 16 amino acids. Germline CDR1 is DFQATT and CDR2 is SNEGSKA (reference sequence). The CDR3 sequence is CSARVGQGNSHNEQFF. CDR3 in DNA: TGCAGTGCTAGAGTAGGACAGGGGAACTCCCACAATGAGCAGTTCTTC.

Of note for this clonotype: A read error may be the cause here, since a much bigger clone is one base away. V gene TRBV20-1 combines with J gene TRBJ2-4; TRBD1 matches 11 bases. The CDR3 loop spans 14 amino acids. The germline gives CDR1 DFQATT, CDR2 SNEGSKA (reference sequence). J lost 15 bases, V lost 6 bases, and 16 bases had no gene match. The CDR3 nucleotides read TGCAGTGCATCGGGACAGGGGGGAGCCTACGAGCTGTACTTC. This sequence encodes CSASGQGGAYELYF.

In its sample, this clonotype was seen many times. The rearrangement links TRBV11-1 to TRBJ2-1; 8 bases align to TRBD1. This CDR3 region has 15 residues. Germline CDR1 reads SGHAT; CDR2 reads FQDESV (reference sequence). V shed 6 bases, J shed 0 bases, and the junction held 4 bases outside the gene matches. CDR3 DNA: TGTGCCAGCAGGCACCAGGGGGCCTCCTACAATGAGCAGTTCTTC. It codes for CASRHQGASYNEQFF.

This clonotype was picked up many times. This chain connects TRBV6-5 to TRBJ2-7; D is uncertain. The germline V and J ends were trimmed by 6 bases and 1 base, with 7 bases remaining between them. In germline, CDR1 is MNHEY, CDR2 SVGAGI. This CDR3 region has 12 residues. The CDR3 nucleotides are TGTGCCAGCAGAACAGTTTCCTACGAGCAGTACTTC. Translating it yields CASRTVSYEQYF.